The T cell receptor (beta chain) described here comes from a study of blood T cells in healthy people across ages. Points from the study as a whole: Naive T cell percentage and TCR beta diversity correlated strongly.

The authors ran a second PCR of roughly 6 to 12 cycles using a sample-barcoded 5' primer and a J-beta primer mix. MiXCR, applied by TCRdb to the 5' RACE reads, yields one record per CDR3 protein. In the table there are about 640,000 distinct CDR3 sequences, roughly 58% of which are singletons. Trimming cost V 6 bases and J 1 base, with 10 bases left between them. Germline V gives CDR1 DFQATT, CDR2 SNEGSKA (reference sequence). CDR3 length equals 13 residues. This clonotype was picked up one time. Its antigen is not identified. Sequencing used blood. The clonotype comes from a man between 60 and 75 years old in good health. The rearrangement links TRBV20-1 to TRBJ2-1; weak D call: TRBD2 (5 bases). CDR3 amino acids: CSASDLSYNEQFF. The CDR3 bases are TGCAGTGCCTCGGACTTGTCCTACAATGAGCAGTTCTTC.